The table lists the clone carrying this T cell receptor beta chain with many counts. The sample originates from a study of T cells after yellow fever vaccination. Study conclusions and caveats: Overlap between CD4 and CD8 compartments was detected for a small share of clonotypes.

TCRdb ran MiXCR on the 5' RACE reads and lists one entry per CDR3 protein. This sample has roughly 56,000 distinct CDR3 sequences; 5% to 6.5% occur once, and the top ten carry about 28%. The sequence came from a young man who received the YFV17D yellow fever vaccine. The input for sequencing was PBMCs, either bulk or a sorted T-cell subset (CD4+, CD8+, memory, or dextramer-sorted; not recorded which), taken on the day of the yellow fever booster vaccination.

Written as DNA, the CDR3 is TGTGCCAGCAGCTTGCAGGGTGGGGGCACTGAAGCTTTCTTT. Amino acid sequence: CASSLQGGGTEAFF. The chain joins TRBV7-9 to TRBJ1-1, with D possibly TRBD1 on 5 matching bases. The CDR3 length is 14 residues. Trimming took 3 bases from V and 4 from J, leaving 12 bases between them. Germline values: CDR1 SEHNR, CDR2 FQNEAQ (reference sequence). The full variable domain, with the rest looked up from reference TRBV7-9 and TRBJ1-1, is DTGVSQNPRHKITKRGQNVTFRCDPISEHNRLYWYRQTLGQGPEFLTYFQNEAQLEKSRLLSDRFSAERPKGSFSTLEIQRTEQGDSAMYLCASSLQGGGTEAFFGQGTRLTVV.